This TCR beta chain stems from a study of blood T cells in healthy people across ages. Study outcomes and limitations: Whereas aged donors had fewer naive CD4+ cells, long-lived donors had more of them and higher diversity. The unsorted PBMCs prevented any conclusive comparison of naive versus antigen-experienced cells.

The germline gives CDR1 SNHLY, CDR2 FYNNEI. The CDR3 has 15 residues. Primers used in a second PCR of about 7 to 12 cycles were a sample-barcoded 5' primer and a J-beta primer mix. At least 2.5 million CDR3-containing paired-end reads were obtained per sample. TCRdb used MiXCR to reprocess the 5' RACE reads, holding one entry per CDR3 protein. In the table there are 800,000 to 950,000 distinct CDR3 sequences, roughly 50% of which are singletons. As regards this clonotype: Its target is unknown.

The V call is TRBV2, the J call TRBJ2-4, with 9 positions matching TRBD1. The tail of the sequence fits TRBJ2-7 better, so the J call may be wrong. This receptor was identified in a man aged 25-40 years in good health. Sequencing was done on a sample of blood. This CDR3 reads CASSKQGANPYEQYF. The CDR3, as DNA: TGTGCCAGCAGCAAACAGGGGGCTAACCCCTACGAGCAGTACTTC.